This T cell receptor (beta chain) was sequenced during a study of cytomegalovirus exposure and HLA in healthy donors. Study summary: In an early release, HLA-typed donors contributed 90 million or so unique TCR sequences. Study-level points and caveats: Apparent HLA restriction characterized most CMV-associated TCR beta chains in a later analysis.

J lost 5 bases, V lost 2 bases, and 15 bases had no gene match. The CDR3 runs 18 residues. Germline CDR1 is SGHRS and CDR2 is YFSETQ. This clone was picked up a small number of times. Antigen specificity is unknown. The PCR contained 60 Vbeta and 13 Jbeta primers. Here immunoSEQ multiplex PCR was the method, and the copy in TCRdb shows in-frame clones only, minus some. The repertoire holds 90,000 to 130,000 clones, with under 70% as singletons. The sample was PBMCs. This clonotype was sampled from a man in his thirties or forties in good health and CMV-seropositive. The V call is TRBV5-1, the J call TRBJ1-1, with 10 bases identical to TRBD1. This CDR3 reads CASSFYRDRGLRRTEAFF. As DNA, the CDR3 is TGCGCCAGCAGCTTCTACCGGGACAGGGGTTTGAGGCGGACTGAAGCTTTCTTT.